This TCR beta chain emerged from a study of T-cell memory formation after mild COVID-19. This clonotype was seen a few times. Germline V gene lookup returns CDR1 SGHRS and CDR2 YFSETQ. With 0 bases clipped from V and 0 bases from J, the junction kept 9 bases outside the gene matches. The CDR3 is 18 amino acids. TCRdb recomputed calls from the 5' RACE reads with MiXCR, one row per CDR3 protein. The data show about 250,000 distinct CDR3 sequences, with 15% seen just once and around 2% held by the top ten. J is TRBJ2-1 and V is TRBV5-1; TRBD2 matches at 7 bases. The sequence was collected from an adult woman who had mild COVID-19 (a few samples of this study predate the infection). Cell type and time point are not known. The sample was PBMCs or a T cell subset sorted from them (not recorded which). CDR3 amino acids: CASSLEGSGRFSYNEQFF. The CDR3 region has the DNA TGCGCCAGCAGCTTGGAGGGTAGCGGGCGATTCTCCTACAATGAGCAGTTCTTC.